One T cell receptor beta chain is described in this entry. The data were taken from a study of control samples from healthy donors and cancer patients. V was cut by 8 bases and J by 4 bases, with 15 bases left in between. Germline assignment: CDR1 LNHDA and CDR2 SQIVND (reference sequence). The CDR3 runs to 14 residues. TCRdb keeps only in-frame clones here, not all; method: immunoSEQ multiplex PCR. The sample lists 5,500 to 8,500 clones, around 75% occurring once. The specimen sequenced was formalin-fixed, paraffin-embedded tissue. The sequence derives from a male donor with melanoma. This chain joins TRBV19 and TRBJ1-5; perhaps TRBD1 as D (5 bases). CDR3 DNA sequence: TGTGCCAGTCGGGACGGGGCCTTAAATCAGCCCCAGCATTTT. Its protein product is CASRDGALNQPQHF.